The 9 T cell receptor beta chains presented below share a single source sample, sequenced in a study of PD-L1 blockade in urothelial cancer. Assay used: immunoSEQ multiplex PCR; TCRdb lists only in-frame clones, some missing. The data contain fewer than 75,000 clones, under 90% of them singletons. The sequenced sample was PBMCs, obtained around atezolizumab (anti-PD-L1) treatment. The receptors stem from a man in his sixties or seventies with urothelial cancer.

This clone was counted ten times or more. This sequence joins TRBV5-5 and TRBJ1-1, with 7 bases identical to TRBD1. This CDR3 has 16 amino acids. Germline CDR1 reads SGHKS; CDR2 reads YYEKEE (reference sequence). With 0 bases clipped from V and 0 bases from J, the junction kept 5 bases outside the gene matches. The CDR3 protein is CASSLDRGTMNTEAFF. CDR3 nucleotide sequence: TGTGCCAGCAGCTTGGACAGGGGCACTATGAACACTGAAGCTTTCTTT.

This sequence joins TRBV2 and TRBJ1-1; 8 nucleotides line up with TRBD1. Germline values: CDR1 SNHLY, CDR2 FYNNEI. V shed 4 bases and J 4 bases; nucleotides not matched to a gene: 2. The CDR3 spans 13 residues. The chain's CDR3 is CASSGTGSTEAFF. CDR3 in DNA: TGTGCCAGCAGTGGGACAGGGAGCACTGAAGCTTTCTTT.

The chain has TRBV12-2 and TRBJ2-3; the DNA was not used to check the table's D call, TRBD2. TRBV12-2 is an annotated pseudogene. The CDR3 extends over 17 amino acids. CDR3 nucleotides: TGTGCAAGTCGCTTCACGCGGGCCCGGGATTGGAGAGATACGCAGTATTTT. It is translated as CASRFTRARDWRDTQYF.

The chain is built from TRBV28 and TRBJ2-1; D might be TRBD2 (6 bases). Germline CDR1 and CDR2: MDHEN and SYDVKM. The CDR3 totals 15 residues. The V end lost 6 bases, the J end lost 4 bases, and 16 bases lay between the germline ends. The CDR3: CASRLMAGPYNEQFF. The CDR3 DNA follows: TGTGCCAGCAGGCTGATGGCGGGACCTTACAATGAGCAGTTCTTC.

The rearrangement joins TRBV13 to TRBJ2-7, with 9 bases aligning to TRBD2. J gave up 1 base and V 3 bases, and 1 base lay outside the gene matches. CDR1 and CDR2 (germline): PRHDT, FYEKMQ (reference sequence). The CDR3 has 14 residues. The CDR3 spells CASSFSGSSYEQYF. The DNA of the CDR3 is TGTGCCAGCAGCTTTAGCGGGAGTTCCTACGAGCAGTACTTC.

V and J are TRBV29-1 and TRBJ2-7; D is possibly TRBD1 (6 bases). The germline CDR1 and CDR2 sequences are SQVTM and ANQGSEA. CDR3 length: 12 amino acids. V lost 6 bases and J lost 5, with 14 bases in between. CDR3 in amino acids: CSVPGQWHEQYF. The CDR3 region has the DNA TGCAGCGTGCCAGGACAGTGGCACGAGCAGTACTTC.

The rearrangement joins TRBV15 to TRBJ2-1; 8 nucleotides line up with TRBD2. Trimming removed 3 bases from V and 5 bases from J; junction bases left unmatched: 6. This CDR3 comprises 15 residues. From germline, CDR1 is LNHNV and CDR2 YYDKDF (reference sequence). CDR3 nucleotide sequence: TGTGCCACCAGCAGTTCCCGGGGGGGCCACAATGAGCAGTTCTTC. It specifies CATSSSRGGHNEQFF.

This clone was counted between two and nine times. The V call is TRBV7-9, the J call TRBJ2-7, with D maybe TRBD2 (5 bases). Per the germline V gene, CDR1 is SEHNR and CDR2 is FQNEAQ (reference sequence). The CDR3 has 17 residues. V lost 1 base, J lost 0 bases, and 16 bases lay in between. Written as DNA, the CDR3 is TGTGCCAGCAGCTTAGATAGCTTGGCGGGTAGCTCCTACGAGCAGTACTTC. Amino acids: CASSLDSLAGSSYEQYF.

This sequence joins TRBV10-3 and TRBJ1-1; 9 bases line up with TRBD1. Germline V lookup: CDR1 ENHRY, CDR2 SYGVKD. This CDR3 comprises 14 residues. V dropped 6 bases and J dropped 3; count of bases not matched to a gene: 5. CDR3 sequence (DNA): TGTGCCATCAGGGGACAGGGAGGGGACACTGAAGCTTTCTTT. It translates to CAIRGQGGDTEAFF.